Below are 29 T cell receptor beta chains sequenced from a single sample in a study of cytomegalovirus exposure and HLA in healthy donors (dated by TCRdb to about 2017). The library was obtained by the immunoSEQ multiplex PCR assay. The source is immuneACCESS, and TCRdb retained only in-frame sequences with V and J called. Part of the clones is not carried over; for the studies checked, unresolved V genes explain less than half of this, and the remainder is unexplained. A total of some 120,000 clones appear in this sample, roughly 89% of them only once. The top ten hold approximately 2.1% of the sample. The sample consisted of PBMCs. Every receptor here comes from a woman between 18 and 30 years old in good health and CMV-seronegative.

The CDR3 reads CAANTGTKNTGELFF. The DNA for the CDR3 is TGTGCCGCAAACACCGGGACAAAGAACACCGGGGAGCTGTTTTTT. V usage is TRBV6-5 and J usage is TRBJ2-2; weak D call: TRBD1 (6 bases). V was clipped by 11 bases and J by 1 base, with 17 bases between them. Germline V lookup: CDR1 MNHEY, CDR2 SVGAGI. This CDR3 contains 15 residues.

The chain is built from TRBV2 and TRBJ2-7, with TRBD1 as a possible D gene (6 bases). The length of the CDR3 is 13 residues. V was cut by 2 bases and J by 4 bases, with 9 bases left in between. Germline lookup yields CDR1 SNHLY and CDR2 FYNNEI. The DNA for the CDR3 is TGTGCCAGCAGTGAATACAGGGCGTACGAGCAGTACTTC. Residues: CASSEYRAYEQYF.

This clone came up a few times. V usage is TRBV6-4 and J usage is TRBJ2-1, with 7 bases identical to TRBD2. V shed 2 bases and J 2 bases; nucleotides not matched to a gene: 0. Germline lookup yields CDR1 MRHNA and CDR2 SNTAGT. The CDR3 consists of 14 residues. In DNA, the CDR3 is TGTGCCAGCAGTGACGGGGGGGCCTACAATGAGCAGTTCTTC. Translated, it gives CASSDGGAYNEQFF.

This chain connects TRBV28 to TRBJ1-5, with D perhaps matching TRBD1 (6 bases). Germline values: CDR1 MDHEN, CDR2 SYDVKM. The CDR3 consists of 14 residues. V was trimmed by 7 bases and J by 0 bases, leaving 10 bases between them. CDR3 in DNA: TGTGCCAGCAATTTGGACAGTAGCAATCAGCCCCAGCATTTT. Translated, it gives CASNLDSSNQPQHF.

This chain connects TRBV30 to TRBJ1-1; D is unresolved. The length of the CDR3 is 13 residues. Germline V gives CDR1 GTSNPN, CDR2 SVGIG (reference sequence). Trimming pared 0 bases from V and 1 base from J, leaving 6 bases between. The CDR3 nucleotides read TGTGCCTGGAGTGTAGGGAGGAACACTGAAGCTTTCTTT. Its translation: CAWSVGRNTEAFF.

This clone was picked up a small number of times. The chain links TRBV28 to TRBJ1-1; weak D call: TRBD1 (5 bases). With 9 bases removed from V and 0 bases from J, the gap between germline ends came to 20 bases. This CDR3 spans 16 amino acids. The germline V gene encodes CDR1 MDHEN and CDR2 SYDVKM. This CDR3 reads CASWGRTVVLNTEAFF. Here the CDR3 DNA reads TGTGCCAGTTGGGGCAGGACGGTGGTCTTGAACACTGAAGCTTTCTTT.

The rearrangement uses TRBV21-1 and TRBJ2-7; the table's D gene call, TRBD1, was not cross checked with the DNA. TRBV21-1 is classified as a pseudogene. The CDR3 runs to 13 residues. The CDR3 DNA reads TGTGCCAGCAGCCAAGGACACACCTACGAGCAGTACTTC. Protein product: CASSQGHTYEQYF.

This clone is a singleton in its sample. The chain recombines TRBV9 with TRBJ2-3; 10 bases map to TRBD2. The V and J ends lost 0 bases and 5 bases, in that order; junction bases with no gene match: 6. Germline V CDR1 and CDR2: SGDLS, YYNGEE. The CDR3 spans 16 residues. Written as DNA, the CDR3 is TGTGCCAGCAGCGTAGGTGAAGCGGGGGGGCAAGATACGCAGTATTTT. Its translation is CASSVGEAGGQDTQYF.

The J gene is TRBJ2-7, the V gene TRBV19, with TRBD1 matching 7 bases. V lost 1 base and J lost 2; bases outside the gene matches: 5. The germline V gene has CDR1 LNHDA and CDR2 SQIVND (reference sequence). The CDR3 runs 15 residues. The CDR3 DNA sequence: TGTGCCAGTAGTATAGGACAGGGCGGTACCTACGAGCAGTACTTC. Protein: CASSIGQGGTYEQYF.

The V gene is TRBV7-8, the J gene TRBJ2-5, with D tentatively TRBD2 (6 bases). V was clipped by 1 base and J by 5 bases, with 11 bases between them. Germline V lookup: CDR1 SGHVS, CDR2 FQNEAQ. The CDR3 contains 14 residues. The CDR3 reads CASSLVRGRETQYF. The CDR3 coding sequence is TGTGCCAGCAGCTTAGTCCGGGGGAGGGAGACCCAGTACTTC.

The rearrangement uses TRBV28 and TRBJ2-7; 10 bases fit TRBD1. This CDR3 region has 16 residues. Trimming removed 5 bases from V and 2 bases from J; junction bases left unmatched: 9. Germline V lookup: CDR1 MDHEN, CDR2 SYDVKM. For the CDR3, the DNA is TGTGCCAGCAGTCCCGAGGGACAGGGGTCCCCCTACGAGCAGTACTTC. This gives the protein CASSPEGQGSPYEQYF.

The genes are TRBV6-5 and TRBJ1-2, with unresolved D. V lost 2 bases, J lost 8 bases, and 12 bases lay in between. Per germline, CDR1 MNHEY and CDR2 SVGAGI. The CDR3 length is 13 residues. The CDR3 here is CASSYDRGPGYTF. The CDR3 DNA reads as TGTGCCAGCAGTTACGATCGGGGTCCCGGCTACACCTTC.

The chain couples TRBV20-1 to TRBJ1-1, with 7 bases that match TRBD1. CDR1 DFQATT and CDR2 SNEGSKA come from the germline V gene (reference sequence). This CDR3 contains 11 residues. V trimming: 3 bases; J trimming: 9 bases; junction bases outside the gene matches: 4. This CDR3 is CSASRGGKAFF. In DNA, the CDR3 is TGCAGTGCTAGCCGAGGGGGCAAAGCTTTCTTT.

This clone appeared a few times. This chain joins TRBV5-6 and TRBJ1-1; TRBD1 might be the D (5 bases). The CDR3 is made up of 15 amino acids. CDR1 is SGHDT and CDR2 is YYEEEE in the germline V gene. With 0 bases removed from V and 1 base from J, the gap between germline ends came to 10 bases. Written as DNA, the CDR3 is TGTGCCAGCAGCTTGGTAGCAGGGCCGAACACTGAAGCTTTCTTT. As protein: CASSLVAGPNTEAFF.

This rearrangement joins TRBV9 to TRBJ2-7, with 7 bases identical to TRBD1. The CDR3 is 15 residues long. From germline, CDR1 is SGDLS and CDR2 YYNGEE. The V gene end was trimmed by 0 bases and the J gene end by 0 bases; junction bases not matched to a gene: 3. CDR3 in amino acids: CASSVGQGVSYEQYF. The CDR3 DNA is TGTGCCAGCAGCGTAGGGCAGGGGGTCTCCTACGAGCAGTACTTC.

J is TRBJ2-1 and V is TRBV29-1, with 7 bases aligning to TRBD2. Germline assignment: CDR1 SQVTM and CDR2 ANQGSEA. The CDR3 is made up of 16 amino acids. The V segment lost 7 bases and the J segment 1 base; nucleotides outside the gene matches: 13. This CDR3 is CSAKDSGVWSYNEQFF. In DNA form, the CDR3 reads TGCAGCGCAAAAGACAGCGGGGTGTGGTCCTACAATGAGCAGTTCTTC.

The chain has TRBV18 and TRBJ2-1; 11 nucleotides align to TRBD2. The J segment lost 8 bases and the V segment lost 2 bases, leaving 8 bases of the junction unmatched. The CDR3 consists of 16 residues. Germline V gene lookup returns CDR1 KGHSH and CDR2 LQKENI. In nucleotides, the CDR3 is TGTGCCAGCTCACCAGTAGCGGGAGGGCCCAGCGATGAGCAGTTCTTC. Its translation is CASSPVAGGPSDEQFF.

The chain combines TRBV5-1 with TRBJ2-7, with 7 bases lining up with TRBD1. The ends lost 0 bases at V and 1 base at J; junction bases unmatched: 7. The germline gives CDR1 SGHRS, CDR2 YFSETQ. The CDR3 contains 16 residues. The CDR3 sequence is CASSLDYRQGSYEQYF. CDR3 in DNA: TGCGCCAGCAGCTTGGACTATAGACAGGGTTCCTACGAGCAGTACTTC.

CDR3 in amino acids: CAISEPAGTYNEQFF. CDR3 nucleotide sequence: TGTGCCATCAGTGAACCGGCAGGCACCTACAATGAGCAGTTCTTC. The chain carries TRBV10-3 and TRBJ2-1; D is unresolved. Trimming stripped 3 bases from V and 2 bases from J, with 11 bases between. The CDR3 is 15 residues long. Germline-derived CDR1 and CDR2 are ENHRY and SYGVKD.

The chain employs TRBV9 and TRBJ2-1, with 9 bases matching TRBD2. With V trimmed by 6 bases and J by 3 bases, 7 bases remained unmatched. The CDR3 extends over 15 amino acids. Germline V CDR1 and CDR2: SGDLS, YYNGEE. The CDR3 DNA sequence: TGTGCCAGCAACCCTAGCGGGGTGCTCTACAATGAGCAGTTCTTC. This gives the protein CASNPSGVLYNEQFF.

This clone was seen once. The chain carries TRBV5-1 and TRBJ1-5; the D is unclear. Germline V gene sequence: CDR1 SGHRS, CDR2 YFSETQ. Trimming left V 0 bases short and J 8 bases short, with 9 bases between. The CDR3 contains 13 residues. The CDR3 protein is CASSLAGEKPQHF. In DNA form, the CDR3 reads TGCGCCAGCAGCTTGGCCGGAGAAAAGCCCCAGCATTTT.

This chain joins TRBV5-1 and TRBJ2-7, with 10 bases identical to TRBD1. Germline V gene sequence: CDR1 SGHRS, CDR2 YFSETQ. The CDR3 has 19 residues. V shed 3 bases, J shed 1 base, and the junction held 16 bases outside the gene matches. CDR3 amino acids: CASSSLGQIPGQGSYEQYF. Here the CDR3 DNA reads TGCGCCAGCAGCTCATTGGGCCAAATCCCGGGACAGGGGTCCTACGAGCAGTACTTC.

The gene calls are TRBV7-9 and TRBJ2-3; D ambiguous. Per the germline V gene, CDR1 is SEHNR and CDR2 is FQNEAQ (reference sequence). The CDR3 spans 13 residues. Between the trimmed V and J ends, which lost 5 bases and 2 bases, there was a span of 8 bases. Here the CDR3 reads CASSPYSTDTQYF. DNA for the CDR3: TGTGCCAGCAGCCCCTACTCCACAGATACGCAGTATTTT.

On this clone: The sample contains more than one DNA sequence encoding this CDR3. The chain couples TRBV18 to TRBJ2-3; TRBD1 agrees at 9 bases. The germline V gene encodes CDR1 KGHSH and CDR2 LQKENI. V lost 3 bases and J lost 5; bases outside the gene matches: 3. This CDR3 contains 14 residues. DNA of the CDR3: TGTGCCAGCTCACCGAGGACAGGGGAAGATACGCAGTATTTT. This translates into CASSPRTGEDTQYF.

V and J are TRBV19 and TRBJ2-7; tentatively, D is TRBD1 (6 bases). The CDR3 extends over 16 amino acids. V lost 6 bases to trimming and J lost 0 bases, with 18 bases between them. Germline-derived CDR1 and CDR2 are LNHDA and SQIVND (reference sequence). The CDR3 protein is CASSSTVRDISYEQYF. DNA of the CDR3: TGTGCCAGTAGCTCGACAGTCCGGGACATCTCCTACGAGCAGTACTTC.

This clone has only a few counts. As DNA, the CDR3 is TGCGCCAGCAGCGAACGGACAGAGAACTATGGCTACACCTTC. Its translation: CASSERTENYGYTF. J is TRBJ1-2 and V is TRBV5-1, with a weak D call TRBD1 (6 bases). V was trimmed by 4 bases and J by 2 bases, leaving 12 bases between them. This CDR3 comprises 14 residues. Germline loops: CDR1 SGHRS, CDR2 YFSETQ.

This chain links TRBV9 with TRBJ2-7; 7 bases are shared with TRBD1. CDR3 length: 17 amino acids. The germline gives CDR1 SGDLS, CDR2 YYNGEE. J lost 6 bases, V lost 3 bases, and 18 bases had no gene match. The CDR3 nucleotides are TGTGCCAGCAGCGCCAACACAGGGGTCCCCCCCCGCGGCGAGCAGTACTTC. It is translated as CASSANTGVPPRGEQYF.

The V gene is TRBV28, the J gene TRBJ1-1; the match to TRBD1 covers 10 bases. CDR1 and CDR2 from the germline V gene are MDHEN and SYDVKM. V shed 7 bases, J shed 3 bases, and the junction held 5 bases outside the gene matches. This CDR3 comprises 14 residues. The CDR3 coding sequence is TGTGCCAGCACCCCCGACAGGGGGCACACTGAAGCTTTCTTT. Translating it yields CASTPDRGHTEAFF.

This chain connects TRBV7-2 to TRBJ2-1; 10 positions match TRBD2. J gave up 0 bases and V 6 bases, and 8 bases lay outside the gene matches. The CDR3 loop spans 17 amino acids. The germline CDR1 and CDR2 sequences are SGHTA and FQGNSA. The chain's CDR3 is CASRDPASGSSYNEQFF. As DNA, the CDR3 is TGTGCCAGCAGAGACCCCGCTAGCGGGAGCTCCTACAATGAGCAGTTCTTC.